This T cell receptor (beta chain) stems from a study of cytomegalovirus exposure and HLA in healthy donors (dated by TCRdb to 2016 to 2017). Study-level background: An earlier analysis of around 600 of the donors reported approximately 300 Gb of sequence data and about 100 million unique TCR beta sequences from 150 million to 200 million T cells. Donor age, sex, ethnicity and CMV serostatus were collected together with the repertoire data. Every discovery cohort repertoire had been produced on one sequencing platform. To predict cytomegalovirus infection status, the study combined high-throughput TCR immunosequencing, statistical association of individual TCRs with disease status, and machine learning. To decide whether each TCR beta V gene segment behaved as functional or pseudogenic, an earlier analysis of 587 of the donors relied on high-throughput TCR beta sequencing. Roughly 300 gigabases of sequencing data and roughly 81 million unique TCR sequences made up an early release that covered fewer than 650 HLA-typed donors. Among 398 genotyped donors of the cohort, an average of around 220,000 unique TCR beta nucleotide sequences was sequenced per donor, of which approximately 18% were non-productive. The T cell repertoires of around 730 subjects were profiled by immunosequencing and related to cytomegalovirus serostatus. Of the roughly 430 genotyped donors, 65% to 90% fell in the genetic ancestry cluster associated with self-reported Caucasian donors. The number of donors typed differed by locus, with 629-630 for A, B, C, DRB1 and DQB1, around 520 for DQA1, 600 to 610 for DPA1, and over 400 for DPB1. Rather than using new phenotypic data, the later analysis identified candidate immune exposures from TCR beta sequences and from how often those sequences occurred across donors. To study patterns of TCR occurrence, a later analysis re-analyzed previously published TCR beta repertoires from 666 donors and added high-resolution HLA genotyping. Genome-wide SNP genotypes for about three fifths of the roughly 670 donors were used in a later genetic analysis, which treated that subset as a discovery cohort. Along with the 666-subject first cohort, a separate validation cohort of over a hundred different subjects was used. HLA typing covered class I and class II loci at four-digit resolution. Roughly five DR-DQ haplotypes were handled as single units for association and clustering, since linkage in the cohort was strong. The aim of the study was to test whether cataloging public T cell receptors could identify signatures of past pathogen exposure. General study outcomes and caveats: A few of the identified cytomegalovirus-associated TCR beta chains were confirmed in vitro to be specific for cytomegalovirus antigens. The authors suggested that the approach could potentially be extended to other disease states and immunological phenotypes. HLA typing was unavailable for some donors at each locus, so association tests used only the typed subset. In a later genetic analysis, fewer N-insertions in productive TCRs were reported among donors in an Asian-associated ancestry cluster than the roughly 700-donor mean. V-gene and J-gene trimming of TCR beta chains was associated with a missense DCLRE1C variant in a later genetic analysis, and the association was replicated in an independent cohort. In the study, roughly 160 TCR beta chains were listed as associated with cytomegalovirus. At a false discovery rate of 0.05, a later analysis linked 16,000 or so TCR beta sequences to specific HLA alleles. The sequencing pipeline was judged likely to have produced a cluster of highly shared sequence variants as a technical artifact. Most CMV-associated TCR beta chains appeared to be HLA-restricted in a later analysis, and the HLA associations seemed to be driven largely by CMV exposure. Assigning TCR associations to individual alleles was difficult when HLA alleles, especially DR and DQ, strongly co-occurred. Some IMGT-functional V segments, including TRBV6-2 and TRBV6-3, could not be distinguished by the 87-base-pair reads and were therefore excluded. In this cohort, only TCR beta chains were sequenced, and detectable features were limited by the absence of alpha or paired-chain data. A further reported finding was that TCR beta sequences accurately predicted the HLA-A and HLA-B alleles for most subjects in the first cohort. The classifier was reported to diagnose cytomegalovirus status with high specificity and sensitivity in both the original cohort and the validation cohort. In a later analysis, the rate of TCR association differed among HLA loci, with DRB1 alleles having the most associated TCRs and HLA-C alleles having the fewest. Several of the top co-occurrence clusters appeared to be linked to parvovirus B19, influenza, CMV and Epstein-Barr virus, according to a later analysis. In a later analysis, HLA-associated TCR beta chains were found to be more clonally expanded and to have lower generation probabilities than equally common non-associated chains. Correlated functional status among segregating V segments might be attributable to linkage disequilibrium, but an unknown experimental factor could not be ruled out. Broadly in line with IMGT annotations, most TCR beta V segments showed up in productive rearrangements about 87% or about 30% of the time in an earlier analysis of roughly 590 of the donors. Presence/absence analyses assumed roughly uniform sequencing depth across donors, an assumption that may not hold. For the cohort, immune exposure information was limited to CMV serostatus. Most TCR sequences were observed very rarely across donors, whereas some public TCRs were present in many individuals. The earlier analysis of 587 of the donors excluded 15 to 20 rarely observed V segments, including chromosome 9 orphons, because counts were too low.

Library construction relied on the immunoSEQ multiplex PCR assay. The multiplex PCR relied on a mix of 60 forward primers for TCR Vbeta segments and 13 reverse primers for TCR Jbeta segments. A multiplex PCR assay on genomic DNA amplified the CDR3 region of rearranged TCR beta genes. The amplified TCR beta libraries were sequenced on the Illumina HiSeq System as 87-base-pair reads. Per the authors' processing: A later analysis counted about 80 million unique TCR beta chains across the 700 or so repertoires, and 9.5 million to 11 million of these chains were shared by at least two donors. A nearest-neighbor algorithm error-corrected the raw reads and collapsed the reads into unique sequences, merging closely related sequences to remove PCR and sequencing errors. Alignment of CDR3 sequences to IMGT reference sequences was used to assign V, D and J gene segments. Each retained sequence needed at least a six-nucleotide match to both a V gene segment and a J gene segment. A rearrangement was called productive if the CDR3 had no stop codons and remained in frame with V and J, and every other rearrangement was called non-productive. Following IMGT convention, CDR3 was defined as the stretch from the second conserved V-encoded cysteine to the conserved J-encoded phenylalanine. Sequences without an unambiguous match to a single V gene segment were excluded from the earlier analysis of several hundred of the donors. In an earlier analysis of a few hundred of the donors, V segments were called functional above 56.7% productive rearrangements and were called segregating when the between-donor standard deviation exceeded 5%. A statistical classification framework was built for diagnosing cytomegalovirus status from the catalog of TCR beta chain sequences. V and J gene assignment, in a later analysis, came from comparing TCR nucleotide sequences with IMGT/GENE-DB human TR gene sequences. The TCRdist pipeline was used in a later analysis to assign CDR3 sequences and most-parsimonious VDJ recombination scenarios. In a later analysis, each TCR beta chain was defined by its CDR3 amino acid sequence together with its V-gene family, and reads without a unique V-gene family were excluded. In a later analysis, approximately 590 highly shared, low-generation-probability nucleotide sequences were removed to address suspected cross-contamination and a sequencing artifact. For each public chain, a later analysis derived a clonal expansion index from normalized ranks of inferred template counts within each repertoire. In a later analysis, generation probabilities were computed using a VDJ recombination model fitted to out-of-frame rearrangements, and the results were checked against IGoR. In a later analysis, hypergeometric tests were used to score TCR-TCR, TCR-HLA and TCR-CMV co-occurrence, with a repertoire-size bias correction applied to TCR pairs. To estimate false discovery rates, a later analysis permuted the HLA or CMV assignments 20 times. A later analysis grouped co-occurring TCRs with DBSCAN, adding TCRdist sequence similarity when clustering within HLA-allele-positive subsets. For co-occurrence clustering, repertoires with fewer than 30,000 or more than 120,000 public chains were excluded, along with four or five repertoires with anomalous nucleotide sharing. TCRdb obtained this table from immuneACCESS and retained in-frame rearrangements with V and J assigned. These tables miss some clones; where compared with another copy, unresolved V genes account for less than half of the shortfall, and the remainder is unexplained. That table furnishes V, J and clone size, whereas the DNA furnished D and trimming. The sample has about 92,000 clones on record, 81% of them singletons. About 1.2% of the sample is held by the ten biggest clonotypes.

CDR1 and CDR2 are read off the germline V gene as SQVTM and ANQGSEA. V is pruned by 7 bases and J by 4 bases, leaving 4 bases of the junction without a gene match. From the cysteine up to the phenylalanine, the CDR3 has a length of 12 residues. The sequence is cut down to CDR3 DNA, 36 bases in frame from base 1. The cohort was made up of 666 healthy bone marrow donors. At the time of sampling, all cohort members were nominally healthy, though unrecorded immune exposures were likely present. The donor was CMV seropositive and belonged to the group of 250 to 300 seropositive cohort members. Every donor gave a peripheral blood sample, and the peripheral blood mononuclear cells from that sample were used for TCR beta sequencing. The Qiagen DNeasy Blood Extraction Kit was used to extract genomic DNA from the blood cell samples. A word on this clone: Its target antigen remains unknown. It has no much larger one-base neighbor in the sample; base qualities were not kept.

The sequence was collected from a girl aged 2 to 9 in good health and CMV-seropositive. The chain is made from TRBV29-1 and TRBJ2-5; 9 middle bases align to TRBD1. The sample comprised PBMCs. The DNA is TGCAGCGAAGCGACAGGGGGAGAGACCCAGTACTTC. Translation gives CSEATGGETQYF.